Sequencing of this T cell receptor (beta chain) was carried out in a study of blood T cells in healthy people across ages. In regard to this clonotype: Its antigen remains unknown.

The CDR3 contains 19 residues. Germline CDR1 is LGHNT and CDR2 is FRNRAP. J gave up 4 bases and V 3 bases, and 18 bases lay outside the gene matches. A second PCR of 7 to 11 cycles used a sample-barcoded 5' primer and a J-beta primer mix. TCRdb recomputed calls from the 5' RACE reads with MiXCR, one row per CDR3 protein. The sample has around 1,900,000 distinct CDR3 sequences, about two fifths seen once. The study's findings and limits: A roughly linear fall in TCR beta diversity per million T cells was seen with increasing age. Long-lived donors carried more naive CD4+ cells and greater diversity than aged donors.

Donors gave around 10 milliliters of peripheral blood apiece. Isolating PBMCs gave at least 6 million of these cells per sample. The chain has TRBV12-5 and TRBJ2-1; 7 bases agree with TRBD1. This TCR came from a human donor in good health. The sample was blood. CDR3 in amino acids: CASGFFPLERDSYYNEQFF. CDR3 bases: TGTGCTAGTGGTTTCTTTCCCTTGGAAAGGGACAGCTATTACAATGAGCAGTTCTTC.